The source of this T cell receptor (beta chain) is a study of T cell changes during pregnancy in multiple sclerosis. In regard to this clone: Other DNA sequences in the same sample also yield this CDR3.

TCRdb's table, derived via immunoSEQ multiplex PCR, lists solely in-frame clones and lacks some. The data hold approximately 100,000 clones, with around 90% observed a single time. The CDR3 totals 16 residues. CDR1 and CDR2 (germline): MNHNY, SVGAGI (reference sequence). Germline trimming cut 2 bases from V and 5 bases from J; bases unmatched to any gene: 9. The sequence derives from a female donor with multiple sclerosis, enrolled in a pregnancy study. This specimen was peripheral blood, taken in the second trimester of pregnancy. The J gene is TRBJ2-5, the V gene TRBV6-6; the match to TRBD1 covers 9 bases. CDR3 protein: CASSYPNRGQGETQYF. In DNA, the CDR3 is TGTGCCAGCAGTTACCCAAACAGGGGGCAAGGGGAGACCCAGTACTTC.